This TCR beta chain was recovered during a study of blood T cells in healthy people across ages. This CDR3 region has 17 residues. The junction had 8 bases not matched to a gene; V was cut back by 2 bases and J by 0 bases. Germline V CDR1 and CDR2: MNHEY, SMNVEV (reference sequence). This clonotype has a single count. The authors ran a second PCR of 7 to 11 cycles using a sample-barcoded 5' primer and a J-beta primer mix. TCRdb reprocessed the 5' RACE reads via MiXCR and lists one record per CDR3 protein. The sample has 1.2 million to 1.5 million distinct CDR3 sequences, roughly 64% seen once. Material for sequencing was blood. The TCR comes from a man aged 18 to 35 in good health. The chain carries TRBV27 and TRBJ1-2, with TRBD1 matching over 8 bases. CDR3 nucleotide sequence: TGTGCCAGCAGTTTAAGACAGGGGAGGATCACTAACTATGGCTACACCTTC. Amino acids: CASSLRQGRITNYGYTF.